Presented here are 17 T cell receptor beta chains from one specimen sequenced in a study of shared clonotypes between healthy human individuals. Using immunoSEQ multiplex PCR, the repertoire was profiled, and TCRdb retains in-frame clones only, with some absent. Among approximately 1.1 million clones listed, 75% to 80% were seen once. Sequenced input: memory CD4+ T cells from PBMCs. Subset indicated: CD45RA-negative fraction. The receptor set was obtained from a man aged 18 to 35 in good health. Some clones in this sample may be carry-over from other donors' samples.

This rearrangement joins TRBV29-1 to TRBJ2-7; D tentatively reads TRBD1 or TRBD2 (6 bases each). V was cut by 6 bases and J by 7 bases, with 19 bases left in between. The CDR3 loop spans 13 amino acids. Germline V lookup: CDR1 SQVTM, CDR2 ANQGSEA. CDR3 coding DNA: TGCAGCGTAGGCGGGACACTAATTAGAGAGCAGTACTTC. Translating it yields CSVGGTLIREQYF.

Notes on this clone: The sample carries other DNA sequences with the same CDR3. This sequence joins TRBV27 and TRBJ2-7; a weak D match, TRBD1 (6 bases). The CDR3 runs 13 residues. The germline V gene has CDR1 MNHEY and CDR2 SMNVEV (reference sequence). The ends were cut back, 5 bases at V and 3 bases at J, with 11 bases in the middle. The CDR3 loop is CASSLQGFYEQYF. CDR3 bases: TGTGCCAGCAGTCTACAGGGATTCTACGAGCAGTACTTC.

The rearrangement uses TRBV14 and TRBJ1-1; TRBD1 might be the D (5 bases). V dropped 4 bases and J dropped 10 bases, with 13 bases sitting between them. The CDR3 has 12 residues. Germline V gives CDR1 SGHDN, CDR2 FVKESK. The DNA of the CDR3 is TGTGCCAGCAGCCCAAGAGTCGGGGGAGCTTTCTTT. This sequence encodes CASSPRVGGAFF.

V usage is TRBV29-1 and J usage is TRBJ2-6; no definite D call. Germline-derived CDR1 and CDR2 are SQVTM and ANQGSEA. The CDR3 extends over 13 amino acids. The germline V and J ends were trimmed by 0 bases and 2 bases, with 2 bases remaining between them. The CDR3 here is CSVEDAGANVLTF. CDR3 bases: TGCAGCGTTGAAGATGCTGGGGCCAACGTCCTGACTTTC.

The chain couples TRBV7-9 to TRBJ2-7; D gene unclear. The CDR3 loop spans 13 amino acids. Looked up from germline, CDR1 is SEHNR and CDR2 is FQNEAQ (reference sequence). V shed 2 bases and J shed 6 bases, with 11 bases lying between them. CDR3 amino acids: CASSLKPQSEQYF. DNA of the CDR3: TGTGCCAGCAGCTTAAAGCCCCAAAGCGAGCAGTACTTC.

The rearrangement joins TRBV7-3 to TRBJ2-2, with D perhaps TRBD1 (5 bases). The germline gives CDR1 SGHTA, CDR2 FQGTGA. Trimming took off 0 bases at V and 4 bases at J, with 12 bases between the two ends. This CDR3 spans 16 amino acids. CDR3 loop: CASSLTGLVGTGELFF. The CDR3 DNA is TGTGCCAGCAGCTTAACGGGGCTAGTTGGCACCGGGGAGCTGTTTTTT.

This clone has a handful of counts. The rearrangement links TRBV27 to TRBJ2-7; D is unresolved. Germline V gives CDR1 MNHEY, CDR2 SMNVEV (reference sequence). The CDR3 length is 14 residues. The ends were cut back, 3 bases at V and 2 bases at J, with 11 bases in the middle. The CDR3 loop is CASSLNGFTYEQYF. Here the CDR3 DNA reads TGTGCCAGCAGTTTGAACGGATTCACCTACGAGCAGTACTTC.

V usage is TRBV7-9 and J usage is TRBJ1-4, with 7 nucleotides matching TRBD1. CDR3 length: 15 residues. J lost 4 bases, V lost 4 bases, and 6 bases had no gene match. Germline CDR1 reads SEHNR; CDR2 reads FQNEAQ (reference sequence). In DNA, the CDR3 is TGTGCCAGCAGCTCCGCAGGGGGTAATAATGAAAAACTGTTTTTT. As protein: CASSSAGGNNEKLFF.

Concerning this clone itself: The sample contains more than one DNA sequence encoding this CDR3. This chain connects TRBV9 to TRBJ2-5, with 8 positions matching TRBD2. Germline CDR1 is SGDLS and CDR2 is YYNGEE. The V gene end was trimmed by 2 bases and the J gene end by 3 bases; junction bases not matched to a gene: 0. CDR3 size: 13 residues. CDR3 sequence reads: CASSVGREETQYF. The CDR3, as DNA: TGTGCCAGCAGCGTCGGGAGGGAAGAGACCCAGTACTTC.

This chain connects TRBV7-8 to TRBJ2-7; maybe TRBD1 (7 bases). CDR3 length: 13 amino acids. V was shortened by 2 bases and J by 6 bases, with 11 bases between the two germline ends. The germline V gene encodes CDR1 SGHVS and CDR2 FQNEAQ. CDR3 sequence reads: CASSLSQGGEQYF. The DNA of the CDR3 is TGTGCCAGCAGCTTAAGCCAGGGGGGCGAGCAGTACTTC.

With respect to this clone: A much more abundant neighbour one base away suggests this may be a read error. The same CDR3 arises from other DNA sequences in this sample as well. The CDR3 spells CASSHGLGDPNEKLFF. The CDR3 coding sequence is TGCGCTAGCAGCCATGGGTTGGGGGACCCTAATGAAAAACTGTTTTTT. The J gene is TRBJ1-4, the V gene TRBV4-3; possibly TRBD1 for D (5 bases). This CDR3 spans 16 amino acids. The germline gives CDR1 LGHNA, CDR2 YSLEER.

The gene calls are TRBV18 and TRBJ2-7; unclear D gene. V lost 1 base and J lost 1, with 5 bases in between. The CDR3 covers 13 residues. Germline CDR1 is KGHSH and CDR2 is LQKENI. Here the CDR3 DNA reads TGTGCCAGCTCACCACTACCTTCCTACGAGCAGTACTTC. Protein sequence: CASSPLPSYEQYF.

The gene calls are TRBV6-5 and TRBJ1-1; 7 bases are shared with TRBD1. This CDR3 is 16 amino acids long. Germline assignment: CDR1 MNHEY and CDR2 SVGAGI. The junction had 9 bases not matched to a gene; V was cut back by 4 bases and J by 1 base. As DNA, the CDR3 is TGTGCCAGCAGTTCCTTCACGGGACAGAGGAACACTGAAGCTTTCTTT. Translation: CASSSFTGQRNTEAFF.

The rearrangement joins TRBV28 to TRBJ1-2; D gene ambiguous. V gave up 5 bases and J gave up 8 bases, with 18 bases separating them. The CDR3 runs to 14 residues. The germline V gene has CDR1 MDHEN and CDR2 SYDVKM. The CDR3 reads CASSLPGPQWGYTF. DNA of the CDR3: TGTGCCAGCAGTCTACCGGGCCCCCAATGGGGCTACACCTTC.

V is TRBV12-5 and J is TRBJ2-2, with TRBD1 matching 8 bases. Unmatched junction bases numbered 15, after V lost 3 bases and J lost 0 bases. This CDR3 is 20 amino acids long. CDR1 LGHNT and CDR2 FRNRAP come from the germline V gene. The DNA for the CDR3 is TGTGCTAGTGGTTTTGGTGGCAGGGGGCGCGTAAATGCGAACACCGGGGAGCTGTTTTTT. Translation gives CASGFGGRGRVNANTGELFF.

This CDR3 is CASSDVRGGTYGYTF. DNA for the CDR3: TGTGCCAGTAGCGACGTCAGGGGGGGTACCTATGGCTACACCTTC. V is TRBV19 and J is TRBJ1-2; 7 bases are shared with TRBD1. The CDR3 loop spans 15 amino acids. J gave up 4 bases and V 6 bases, and 11 bases lay outside the gene matches. Germline V gene data show CDR1 as LNHDA and CDR2 as SQIVND (reference sequence). Complete variable domain (other parts from reference TRBV19 and TRBJ1-2): DGGITQSPKYLFRKEGQNVTLSCEQNLNHDAMYWYRQDPGQGLRLIYYSQIVNDFQKGDIAEGYSVSREKKESFPLTVTSAQKNPTAFYLCASSDVRGGTYGYTFGSGTRLTVV.

This chain joins TRBV7-9 and TRBJ1-1; D uncertain. Germline-derived CDR1 and CDR2 are SEHNR and FQNEAQ (reference sequence). The length of the CDR3 is 15 residues. Deletions cut 4 bases from V and 4 bases from J, with 16 bases between. CDR3 region: CASSSESLWGTEAFF. As DNA, the CDR3 is TGTGCCAGCAGCTCCGAATCCCTGTGGGGCACTGAAGCTTTCTTT. Together with reference TRBV7-9 and TRBJ1-1, the CDR3 gives the full variable domain: DTGVSQNPRHKITKRGQNVTFRCDPISEHNRLYWYRQTLGQGPEFLTYFQNEAQLEKSRLLSDRFSAERPKGSFSTLEIQRTEQGDSAMYLCASSSESLWGTEAFFGQGTRLTVV.